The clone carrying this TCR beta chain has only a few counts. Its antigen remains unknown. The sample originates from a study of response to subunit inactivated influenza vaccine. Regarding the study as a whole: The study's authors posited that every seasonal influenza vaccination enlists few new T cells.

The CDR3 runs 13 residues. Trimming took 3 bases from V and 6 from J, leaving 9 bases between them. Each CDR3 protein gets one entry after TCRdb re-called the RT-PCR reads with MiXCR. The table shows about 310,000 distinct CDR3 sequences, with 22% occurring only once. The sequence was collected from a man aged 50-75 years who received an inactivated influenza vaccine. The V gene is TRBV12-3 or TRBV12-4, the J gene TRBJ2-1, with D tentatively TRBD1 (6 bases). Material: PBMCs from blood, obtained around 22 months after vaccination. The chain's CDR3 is CASSFGGSNEQFF. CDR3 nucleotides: TGTGCCAGCAGTTTTGGGGGCTCCAATGAGCAGTTCTTC.